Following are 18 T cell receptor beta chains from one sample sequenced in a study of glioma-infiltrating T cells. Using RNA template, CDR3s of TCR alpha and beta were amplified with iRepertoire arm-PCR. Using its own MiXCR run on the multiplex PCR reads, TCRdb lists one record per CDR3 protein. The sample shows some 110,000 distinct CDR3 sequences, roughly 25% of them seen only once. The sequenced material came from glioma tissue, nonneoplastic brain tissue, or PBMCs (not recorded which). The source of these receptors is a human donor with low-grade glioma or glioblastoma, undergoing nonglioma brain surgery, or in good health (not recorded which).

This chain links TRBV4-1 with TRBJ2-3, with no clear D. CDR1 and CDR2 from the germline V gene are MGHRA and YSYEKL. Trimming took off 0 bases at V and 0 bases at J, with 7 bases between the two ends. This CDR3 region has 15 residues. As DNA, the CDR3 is TGCGCCAGCAGCCAAGACGGTAGGAGCACAGATACGCAGTATTTT. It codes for CASSQDGRSTDTQYF.

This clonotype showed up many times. In DNA, the CDR3 is TGCAGTGCTACTAGACGGGGGGGCGGGAGCATGAATGAGCAGTTCTTC. Its protein product is CSATRRGGGSMNEQFF. The V gene is TRBV20-1, the J gene TRBJ2-1; TRBD2 matches at 8 bases. V gave up 4 bases and J gave up 7 bases; unmatched junction bases: 15. Germline CDR1 reads DFQATT; CDR2 reads SNEGSKA (reference sequence). The CDR3 has 16 amino acids.

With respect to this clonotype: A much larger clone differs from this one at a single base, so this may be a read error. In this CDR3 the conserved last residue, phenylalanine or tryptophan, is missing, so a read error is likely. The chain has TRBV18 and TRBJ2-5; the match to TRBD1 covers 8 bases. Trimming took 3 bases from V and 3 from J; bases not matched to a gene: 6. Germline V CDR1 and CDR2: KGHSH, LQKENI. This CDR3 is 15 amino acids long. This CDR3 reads CASSPRQGPEETQYL. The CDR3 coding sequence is TGTGCCAGCTCACCGAGACAGGGGCCTGAAGAGACCCAGTACCTC.

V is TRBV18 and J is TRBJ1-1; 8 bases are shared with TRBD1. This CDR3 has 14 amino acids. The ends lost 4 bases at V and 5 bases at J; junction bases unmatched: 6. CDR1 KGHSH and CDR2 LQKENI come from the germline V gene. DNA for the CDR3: TGTGCCAGCTCACGAAACAGGGGGTGGACTGAAGCTTTCTTT. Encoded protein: CASSRNRGWTEAFF.

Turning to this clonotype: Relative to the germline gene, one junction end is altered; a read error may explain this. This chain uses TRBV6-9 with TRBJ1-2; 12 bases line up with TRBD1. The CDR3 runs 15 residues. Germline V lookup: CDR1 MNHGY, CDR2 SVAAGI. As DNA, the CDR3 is TGTGCCAGCAGTTATGGGACAGGGGGCGATGATGGCTACGCATTC. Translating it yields CASSYGTGGDDGYAF.

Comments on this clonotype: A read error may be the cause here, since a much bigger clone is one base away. The CDR3 sequence is CASSLGEGKGGTGELFF. The CDR3 DNA reads as TGTGCCAGCAGCTTAGGGGAGGGAAAGGGGGGCACCGGGGAGCTGTTTTTT. This rearrangement joins TRBV7-8 to TRBJ2-2; a possible D gene is TRBD2 (7 bases). V lost 1 base and J lost 4, with 16 bases in between. The CDR3 covers 17 residues. Germline lookup yields CDR1 SGHVS and CDR2 FQNEAQ. Variable domain in full (rest from reference TRBV7-8 and TRBJ2-2): GAGVSQSPRYKVAKRGQDVALRCDPISGHVSLFWYQQALGQGPEFLTYFQNEAQLDKSGLPSDRFFAERPEGSVSTLKIQRTQQEDSAVYLCASSLGEGKGGTGELFFGEGSRLTVL.

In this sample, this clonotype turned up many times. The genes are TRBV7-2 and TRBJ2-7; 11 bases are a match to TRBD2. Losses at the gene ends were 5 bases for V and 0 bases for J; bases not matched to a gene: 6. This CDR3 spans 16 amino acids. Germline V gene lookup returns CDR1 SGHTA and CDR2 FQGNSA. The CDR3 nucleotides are TGTGCCAGCAGCATCGGACTAGCGGGTAGCTCCTACGAGCAGTACTTC. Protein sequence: CASSIGLAGSSYEQYF.

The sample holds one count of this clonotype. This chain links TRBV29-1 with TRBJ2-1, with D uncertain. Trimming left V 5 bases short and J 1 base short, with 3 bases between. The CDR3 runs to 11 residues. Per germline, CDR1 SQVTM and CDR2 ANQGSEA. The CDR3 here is CSVRSYNEQFF. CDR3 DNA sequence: TGCAGCGTTCGGTCCTACAATGAGCAGTTCTTC.

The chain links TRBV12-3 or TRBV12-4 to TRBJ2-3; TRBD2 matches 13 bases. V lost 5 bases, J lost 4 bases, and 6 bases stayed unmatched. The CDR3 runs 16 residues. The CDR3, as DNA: TGTGCCAGCAGTCCCCGACTAGCGGGAGGCCCAGATACGCAGTATTTT. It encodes CASSPRLAGGPDTQYF.

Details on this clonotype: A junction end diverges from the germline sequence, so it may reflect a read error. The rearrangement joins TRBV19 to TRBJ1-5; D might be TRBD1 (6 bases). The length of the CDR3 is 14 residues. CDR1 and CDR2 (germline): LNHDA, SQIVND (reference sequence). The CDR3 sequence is CATSIAGVGKPQHF. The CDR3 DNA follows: TGTGCCACTAGTATAGCAGGGGTTGGAAAGCCCCAGCATTTT.

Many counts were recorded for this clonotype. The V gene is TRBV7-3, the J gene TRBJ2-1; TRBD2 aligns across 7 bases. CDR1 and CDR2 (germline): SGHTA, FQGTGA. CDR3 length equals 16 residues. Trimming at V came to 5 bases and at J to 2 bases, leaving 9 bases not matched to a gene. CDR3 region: CASSPGTTYTYNEQFF. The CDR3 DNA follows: TGTGCCAGCAGCCCCGGGACTACCTATACCTACAATGAGCAGTTCTTC.

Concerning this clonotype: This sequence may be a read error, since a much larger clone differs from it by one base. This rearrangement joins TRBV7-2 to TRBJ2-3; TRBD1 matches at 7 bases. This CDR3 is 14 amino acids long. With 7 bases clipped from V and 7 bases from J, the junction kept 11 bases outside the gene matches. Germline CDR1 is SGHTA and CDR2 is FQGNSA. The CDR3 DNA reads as TGTGCCAGCACCACGGGACAGTCCTTCTATACGCAGTATTTT. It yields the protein CASTTGQSFYTQYF. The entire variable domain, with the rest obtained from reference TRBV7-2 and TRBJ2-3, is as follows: GAGVSQSPSNKVTEKGKDVELRCDPISGHTALYWYRQSLGQGLEFLIYFQGNSAPDKSGLPSDRFSAERTGGSVSTLTIQRTQQEDSAVYLCASTTGQSFYTQYFGPGTRLTVL.

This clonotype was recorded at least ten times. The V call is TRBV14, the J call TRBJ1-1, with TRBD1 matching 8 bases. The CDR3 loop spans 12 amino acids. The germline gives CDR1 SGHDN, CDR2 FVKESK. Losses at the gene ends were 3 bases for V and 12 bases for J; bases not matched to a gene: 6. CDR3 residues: CASSQDRVYTFF. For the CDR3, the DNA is TGTGCCAGCAGCCAGGACAGGGTTTATACTTTCTTT.

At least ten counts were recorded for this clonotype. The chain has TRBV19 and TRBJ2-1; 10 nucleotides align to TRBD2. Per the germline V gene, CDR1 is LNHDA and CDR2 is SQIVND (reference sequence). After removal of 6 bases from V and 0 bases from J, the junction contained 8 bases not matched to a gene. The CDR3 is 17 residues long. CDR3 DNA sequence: TGTGCCAGTAGACAAAACGGACTAGCGGTCTCCTACAATGAGCAGTTCTTC. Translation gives CASRQNGLAVSYNEQFF.

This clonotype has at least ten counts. The CDR3 bases are TGTGCCAGCTCACCGGTGGAAGAGACCCAGTACTTC. Translating gives CASSPVEETQYF. The V gene is TRBV18, the J gene TRBJ2-5; D gene unclear. The V and J ends lost 3 bases and 3 bases respectively, with 5 bases between them. Per the germline V gene, CDR1 is KGHSH and CDR2 is LQKENI. This CDR3 region has 12 residues.

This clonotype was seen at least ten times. This CDR3 reads CASSQEQLPYNEQFF. The CDR3 DNA sequence: TGCGCCAGCAGCCAAGAACAGTTGCCCTACAATGAGCAGTTCTTC. The chain uses TRBV4-1 and TRBJ2-1; D unclear. This CDR3 spans 15 amino acids. V lost 0 bases to trimming and J lost 2 bases, with 8 bases between them. The germline CDR1 and CDR2 sequences are MGHRA and YSYEKL.

CDR3 bases: TGCAGCGTGCGACAGGGGGTGGGCTATGGCTACACCTTC. Protein sequence: CSVRQGVGYGYTF. This chain uses TRBV29-1 with TRBJ1-2; 9 nucleotides line up with TRBD1. The CDR3 totals 13 residues. Germline lookup yields CDR1 SQVTM and CDR2 ANQGSEA. The V segment lost 6 bases and the J segment 4 bases; nucleotides outside the gene matches: 6.

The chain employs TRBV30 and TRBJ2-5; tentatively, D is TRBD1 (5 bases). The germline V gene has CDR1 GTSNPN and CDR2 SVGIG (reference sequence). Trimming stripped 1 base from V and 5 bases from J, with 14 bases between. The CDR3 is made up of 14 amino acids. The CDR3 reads CAWSGSMGLETQYF. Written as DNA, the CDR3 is TGTGCCTGGAGTGGCTCCATGGGGCTGGAGACCCAGTACTTC.